These 14 T cell receptor beta chains were all obtained from the same sample, sequenced in a study of blood T cell repertoires in COVID-19. Sequenced by immunoSEQ multiplex PCR; TCRdb stores in-frame clones only, minus some. The repertoire holds 150,000 to 200,000 clones, with 65% to 85% as singletons. The specimen sequenced was peripheral blood. The receptors shown here come from a man between 60 and 75 years old with active or convalescent COVID-19.

The chain is built from TRBV4-1 and TRBJ1-5; weak D call: TRBD1 (6 bases). The germline V gene has CDR1 MGHRA and CDR2 YSYEKL. The CDR3 totals 17 residues. Between the trimmed V and J ends, which lost 4 bases and 0 bases, there was a span of 16 bases. The CDR3 spells CASSPSQGDISNQPQHF. CDR3 coding DNA: TGCGCCAGCAGCCCCTCCCAAGGGGACATTAGCAATCAGCCCCAGCATTTT.

This rearrangement joins TRBV19 to TRBJ2-2; TRBD1 aligns across 10 bases. The ends lost 5 bases at V and 6 bases at J; junction bases unmatched: 6. The CDR3 consists of 15 residues. Per germline, CDR1 LNHDA and CDR2 SQIVND (reference sequence). The CDR3 loop reads CASSPGTGAAGELFF. Written as DNA, the CDR3 is TGTGCCAGTAGTCCCGGGACAGGGGCGGCCGGGGAGCTGTTTTTT.

This clone has a handful of counts. This chain uses TRBV7-9 with TRBJ1-3; possibly TRBD1 for D (6 bases). Germline V gene data show CDR1 as SEHNR and CDR2 as FQNEAQ (reference sequence). The CDR3 length is 15 residues. V shed 5 bases and J shed 4 bases, with 15 bases lying between them. CDR3 in DNA: TGTGCCAGCAGCCCCCAGGGGCGTAGGGGAAACACCATATATTTT. It specifies CASSPQGRRGNTIYF.

V is TRBV6-6 and J is TRBJ2-3; D may be TRBD2 (5 bases). This CDR3 region has 12 residues. From germline, CDR1 is MNHNY and CDR2 SVGAGI (reference sequence). V lost 7 bases to trimming and J lost 5 bases, with 10 bases between them. The CDR3 reads CASKKEGDTQYF. The CDR3 region has the DNA TGTGCCAGCAAGAAAGAGGGAGATACGCAGTATTTT.

This chain uses TRBV24-1 with TRBJ2-1; 11 bases map to TRBD2. Germline CDR1 reads KGHDR; CDR2 reads SFDVKD. The CDR3 length is 16 residues. The V and J ends lost 3 bases and 5 bases, in that order; junction bases with no gene match: 5. The CDR3 DNA sequence: TGTGCCACCAGTGATCCGACTAGCGGGACCCACAATGAGCAGTTCTTC. This encodes CATSDPTSGTHNEQFF.

The chain has TRBV7-2 and TRBJ2-5; possible D gene TRBD2, 6 bases. Germline V gene lookup returns CDR1 SGHTA and CDR2 FQGNSA. Trimming took off 5 bases at V and 5 bases at J, with 9 bases between the two ends. The CDR3 loop spans 12 amino acids. The CDR3 here is CASSGTWETQYF. CDR3 DNA sequence: TGTGCCAGCAGCGGGACTTGGGAGACCCAGTACTTC.

The rearrangement joins TRBV13 to TRBJ1-2, with 9 bases aligning to TRBD1. The CDR3 has 15 residues. Looked up from germline, CDR1 is PRHDT and CDR2 is FYEKMQ (reference sequence). V gave up 3 bases and J gave up 5 bases; unmatched junction bases: 7. CDR3 bases: TGTGCCAGCAGCTTGCAACAGGGGGCAGGTTATGGCTACACCTTC. Translation: CASSLQQGAGYGYTF.

V usage is TRBV19 and J usage is TRBJ2-7, with TRBD1 matching over 12 bases. Trimming at V came to 9 bases and at J to 5 bases, leaving 14 bases not matched to a gene. Germline CDR1 reads LNHDA; CDR2 reads SQIVND (reference sequence). The CDR3 sequence is 16 residues long. For the CDR3, the DNA is TGTGCCAGCTCCCGGGACAGGGGGCCTTCCGGGAACGAGCAGTACTTC. Translation gives CASSRDRGPSGNEQYF.

In nucleotides, the CDR3 is TGTGCCACCAGCAGAGATCTAGCGGGGCTAAGTGGGGCAGATACGCAGTATTTT. Amino acids: CATSRDLAGLSGADTQYF. V gene TRBV15 combines with J gene TRBJ2-3; 9 bases are a match to TRBD2. The CDR3 runs 18 residues. The J segment lost 4 bases and the V segment lost 0 bases, leaving 11 bases of the junction unmatched. In germline, CDR1 is LNHNV, CDR2 YYDKDF (reference sequence).

V and J are TRBV4-2 and TRBJ2-7, with a possible D match to TRBD1 (5 bases). Trimming removed 3 bases at V and 3 bases at J, with 24 bases between. Per the germline V gene, CDR1 is LGHNA and CDR2 is YNFKEQ. This CDR3 spans 18 amino acids. CDR3 sequence reads: CASSHKGVPTGRGYEQYF. The CDR3 region has the DNA TGTGCCAGCAGCCATAAAGGGGTACCGACGGGTAGGGGCTACGAGCAGTACTTC.

There are a few counts of this clone. This chain joins TRBV3-1 (or the pseudogene TRBV3-2) and TRBJ2-2; D unresolved. CDR1 is LGHDT, CDR2 YNNKEL, per germline (reference sequence). Trimming removed 5 bases from V and 6 bases from J, with 10 bases in between. The CDR3 is made up of 13 amino acids. This CDR3 is CASSAAIPGELFF. The CDR3 nucleotides read TGTGCCAGCAGCGCGGCCATCCCCGGGGAGCTGTTTTTT.

The V and J genes are TRBV6-4 and TRBJ1-5, with 7 bases lining up with TRBD1. V trimming: 4 bases; J trimming: 5 bases; junction bases outside the gene matches: 8. The CDR3 contains 15 residues. Germline V gene data show CDR1 as MRHNA and CDR2 as SNTAGT. Written as DNA, the CDR3 is TGTGCCAGCAGTGTGAACAGGGGAGTTGATCAGCCCCAGCATTTT. It translates to CASSVNRGVDQPQHF.

The chain links TRBV5-1 to TRBJ1-4; D is perhaps TRBD1 (5 bases). This CDR3 spans 13 amino acids. V was pared by 0 bases and J by 5 bases, with 5 bases between. Germline V lookup: CDR1 SGHRS, CDR2 YFSETQ. CDR3: CASSLEGNEKLFF. The CDR3 coding sequence is TGCGCCAGCAGCTTGGAGGGGAATGAAAAACTGTTTTTT.

V and J are TRBV12-5 and TRBJ2-3; 8 nucleotides line up with TRBD1. V shed 5 bases and J 4 bases; nucleotides not matched to a gene: 5. CDR3 length: 14 amino acids. Per germline, CDR1 LGHNT and CDR2 FRNRAP. CDR3 protein: CASGPDREADTQYF. The CDR3 bases are TGTGCTAGTGGTCCGGACAGGGAGGCAGATACGCAGTATTTT.